The rows below give T cell receptor beta chains drawn from one sample of a study of cytomegalovirus exposure and HLA in healthy donors. Some clones are missing from TCRdb's copy, which holds only in-frame ones; the method was immunoSEQ multiplex PCR. This table has roughly 100,000 clones, about 80% appearing once. The sequencing input was PBMCs. The receptors here all came from a man aged 60 to 69 in good health and CMV-seropositive. Each CDR3 is given with its conserved first and last residue. Each record gives: J gene, V gene, CDR3 length, clone size, D gene, CDR3 protein, CDR3 DNA. D genes are given only for firm matches. The size field is filled for only some rows; it gives once, few, many or a size class.

TRBJ2-2 TRBV5-1 16 - TRBD2 CASSRGLAGGLGELFF TGCGCCAGCAGCCGTGGACTAGCGGGGGGATTAGGGGAGCTGTTTTTT
TRBJ2-1 TRBV6-6 15 few TRBD2 CASSQGTSGGHEQFF TGTGCCAGCAGCCAAGGGACTAGCGGGGGGCATGAGCAGTTCTTC
TRBJ1-2 TRBV7-9 15 - - CASSLNSQGGYGYTF TGTGCCAGCAGCTTGAATAGCCAGGGAGGCTATGGCTACACCTTC
TRBJ1-2 TRBV27 13 - - CASSPLTGYGYTF TGTGCCAGCAGTCCACTGACGGGTTATGGCTACACCTTC
TRBJ2-2 TRBV7-8 13 few - CASSSEVSGELFF TGTGCCAGCAGCTCTGAGGTATCTGGGGAGCTGTTTTTT
TRBJ1-1 TRBV7-9 14 - TRBD1 CSSSEGQGATEAFF TGTTCCAGCAGCGAGGGACAGGGTGCCACTGAAGCTTTCTTT
TRBJ2-1 TRBV11-2 15 - TRBD2 CASSSSGSSYNEQFF TGTGCCAGCAGCTCTAGCGGGAGCTCCTACAATGAGCAGTTCTTC
TRBJ2-3 TRBV14 16 - TRBD1 CASSQRVGTGSDTQYF TGTGCCAGCAGCCAGAGAGTTGGGACAGGATCAGATACGCAGTATTTT
TRBJ1-1 TRBV6-1 14 - - CASSAGRLNTEAFF TGTGCCAGCAGTGCAGGCCGGTTGAACACTGAAGCTTTCTTT
TRBJ1-4 TRBV10-3 15 - - CAISDSPGTNEKLFF TGTGCCATCAGTGACTCCCCAGGGACTAATGAAAAACTGTTTTTT
TRBJ2-7 TRBV29-1 13 - TRBD1 CSVEGTGAYEQYF TGCAGCGTTGAAGGGACAGGGGCGTACGAGCAGTACTTC
TRBJ1-2 TRBV19 14 - TRBD1 CASSPPTGSYGYTF TGTGCCAGTAGTCCCCCGACAGGGAGCTATGGCTACACCTTC
TRBJ1-1 TRBV9 14 once TRBD1 CASSGDRGRPEAFF TGTGCCTCGTCCGGGGACAGGGGGCGTCCTGAAGCTTTCTTT
TRBJ2-3 TRBV4-3 15 - TRBD1 CASSQGTGGIDTQYF TGCGCCAGCAGCCAAGGGACAGGGGGAATAGATACGCAGTATTTT
TRBJ1-1 TRBV7-9 13 - TRBD1 CASSASAGGKAFF TGTGCCAGCAGCGCGAGCGCAGGGGGCAAGGCTTTCTTT
TRBJ2-5 TRBV28 16 - TRBD2 CASSWMASGGRETQYF TGTGCCAGCAGTTGGATGGCTAGCGGGGGGCGAGAGACCCAGTACTTC
TRBJ2-3 TRBV4-2 17 - TRBD1 CASSQAQASRGPDTQYF TGTGCCAGCAGCCAAGCCCAAGCTAGCAGGGGGCCAGATACGCAGTATTTT
TRBJ1-6 TRBV7-8 17 - - CASSLVVASSYNSPLHF TGTGCCAGCAGCTTAGTGGTTGCGAGCTCCTATAATTCACCCCTCCACTTT
TRBJ1-1 TRBV7-2 14 - TRBD1 CASSRRQGNTEAFF TGTGCCAGCAGCCGAAGACAGGGGAACACTGAAGCTTTCTTT
TRBJ1-4 TRBV6-4 15 few TRBD1 CASSDPGQILEKLFF TGTGCCAGCAGCGACCCGGGACAGATATTGGAAAAACTGTTTTTT
TRBJ1-1 TRBV18 13 few TRBD1 CASSPGTGSEAFF TGTGCCAGCTCACCAGGGACAGGCTCTGAAGCTTTCTTT
TRBJ2-5 TRBV6-1 15 - TRBD1 CASSARDRRQETQYF TGTGCCAGCAGTGCCCGGGACAGGAGGCAAGAGACCCAGTACTTC
TRBJ2-3 TRBV6-1 14 - - CASSEQGSPDTQYF TGTGCCAGCAGTGAACAGGGGTCTCCAGATACGCAGTATTTT
TRBJ2-7 TRBV28 12 - TRBD1 CASRTGGREQYF TGTGCCAGCAGAACAGGGGGCCGGGAGCAGTACTTC
TRBJ1-5 TRBV6-5 15 few - CASSYSGYSNQPQHF TGTGCCAGCAGTTACTCCGGGTATAGCAATCAGCCCCAGCATTTT
TRBJ2-3 TRBV5-1 14 - - CASSSRLNTDTQYF TGCGCCAGCAGCTCCCGACTAAACACAGATACGCAGTATTTT
TRBJ1-5 TRBV10-1 12 once - CRGDVSNQPQHF TGTCGGGGGGATGTGAGCAATCAGCCCCAGCATTTT
TRBJ1-6 TRBV2 13 - - CASSTGMNSPLHF TGTGCCAGCAGTACGGGGATGAATTCACCCCTCCACTTT
TRBJ1-6 TRBV30 14 - - CAWCGAAYNSPLHF TGTGCCTGGTGCGGGGCAGCCTATAATTCACCCCTCCACTTT
TRBJ2-2 TRBV5-1 14 - - CASSLAGNTGELFF TGCGCCAGCAGCTTGGCGGGGAACACCGGGGAGCTGTTTTTT
TRBJ1-4 TRBV11-2 15 - - CASSVSVATNEKLFF TGTGCCAGCAGCGTGAGCGTTGCAACTAATGAAAAACTGTTTTTT
TRBJ2-3 TRBV5-5 14 once - CASSLAPGTDTQYF TGTGCCAGCAGCTTGGCCCCGGGAACAGATACGCAGTATTTT
TRBJ1-2 TRBV29-1 12 - - CSARSGSDGYTF TGCAGCGCCCGGAGCGGGTCGGATGGCTACACCTTC
TRBJ2-5 TRBV9 15 - - CASSATGQEWETQYF TGTGCCAGCAGCGCCACAGGTCAGGAGTGGGAGACCCAGTACTTC
TRBJ1-6 TRBV10-2 16 - - CASSESGGGYNSPLHF TGCGCCAGCAGTGAGTCGGGAGGGGGATATAATTCACCCCTCCACTTT
TRBJ2-7 TRBV7-2 18 - TRBD2 CASSSRTSGALAGYEQYF TGTGCCAGCAGCTCGAGGACTAGCGGGGCCTTGGCTGGCTACGAGCAGTACTTC
TRBJ2-5 TRBV5-1 16 - TRBD1 CASSLEGTAILETQYF TGCGCCAGCAGCTTGGAGGGGACAGCAATTTTGGAGACCCAGTACTTC
TRBJ2-7 TRBV7-2 17 - TRBD2 CASERGLAGARDYEQYF TGTGCCAGCGAGAGGGGACTAGCGGGGGCCCGAGACTACGAGCAGTACTTC
TRBJ1-1 TRBV28 13 - - CASSFGGLTEAFF TGTGCCAGCAGTTTCGGGGGGTTGACTGAAGCTTTCTTT
TRBJ2-4 TRBV7-2 16 - TRBD1 CASSSRDRGRMNIQYF TGTGCCAGCAGCAGCCGGGACAGGGGGCGCATGAACATTCAGTACTTC
TRBJ2-1 TRBV7-3 16 - - CASSLTGGRSYNEQFF TGTGCCAGCAGCTTAACGGGGGGACGGTCCTACAATGAGCAGTTCTTC
TRBJ1-6 TRBV7-2 14 - - CASSLSGVNSPLHF TGTGCCAGCAGCTTATCAGGGGTTAATTCACCCCTCCACTTT
TRBJ2-5 TRBV11-3 15 - TRBD1 CASSPTGTGMETQYF TGTGCCAGCAGCCCCACCGGGACAGGGATGGAGACCCAGTACTTC
TRBJ2-3 TRBV5-1 17 - TRBD2 CASSLLTSGVSTDTQYF TGCGCCAGCAGCTTGCTGACTAGCGGGGTTAGCACAGATACGCAGTATTTT
TRBJ2-3 TRBV5-5 17 - TRBD2 CASSPRTSGGITDTQYF TGTGCCAGCAGCCCGAGGACTAGCGGGGGGATCACAGATACGCAGTATTTT
TRBJ2-7 TRBV30 15 - - CAVRGIPSNSYEQYF TGTGCCGTCCGGGGGATTCCGTCTAATTCCTACGAGCAGTACTTC
TRBJ1-4 TRBV7-7 14 - TRBD1 CASSPGQGNEKLFF TGTGCCAGCAGCCCGGGACAGGGGAATGAAAAACTGTTTTTT
TRBJ1-3 TRBV19 16 - - CASSKGDWFSGNTIYF TGTGCCAGTAGTAAAGGGGACTGGTTCTCTGGAAACACCATATATTTT
TRBJ1-5 TRBV4-1 13 - TRBD1 CASSQQGAQPQHF TGCGCCAGCAGCCAGCAGGGGGCTCAGCCCCAGCATTTT
TRBJ2-5 TRBV7-2 14 - - CASSFSQAQETQYF TGTGCCAGCAGCTTTTCACAGGCCCAAGAGACCCAGTACTTC
TRBJ1-1 TRBV18 15 - - CASSPFGGENTEAFF TGTGCCAGCTCACCATTCGGGGGAGAGAACACTGAAGCTTTCTTT
TRBJ1-1 TRBV27 16 - TRBD1 CASSLGDRGRGAEAFF TGTGCCAGCAGTTTAGGCGACAGGGGGCGCGGGGCTGAAGCTTTCTTT
TRBJ1-1 TRBV5-4 17 - TRBD1 CASSLDRGRRLNTEAFF TGTGCCAGCAGCTTGGACAGGGGGCGTCGGTTGAACACTGAAGCTTTCTTT
TRBJ2-1 TRBV9 16 - TRBD1 CASSVEGTGYIGEQFF TGTGCCAGCAGCGTAGAAGGGACAGGGTATATCGGTGAGCAGTTCTTC
TRBJ2-7 TRBV10-2 15 - - CASSEPPGLNYEQYF TGCGCCAGCAGTGAGCCCCCGGGACTCAACTACGAGCAGTACTTC